The 15 T cell receptor beta chains presented below share a single source sample, sequenced in a study of shared clonotypes between healthy human individuals. TCRdb's table, derived via immunoSEQ multiplex PCR, lists solely in-frame clones and lacks some. The table lists 900,000 to 1,200,000 clones, 75% to 85% of them singletons. The sequenced sample consisted of memory CD4+ T cells from PBMCs. Subset defined: CD45RA-negative fraction. The receptors were sampled from a man aged 18 to 29 in good health. Some clones in this sample may be carry-over from other donors' samples.

The chain has TRBV2 and TRBJ1-2, with no clear D. This CDR3 region has 13 residues. In germline, CDR1 is SNHLY, CDR2 FYNNEI. Between the trimmed V and J ends, which lost 7 bases and 8 bases, there was a span of 17 bases. Here the CDR3 reads CASTVERLSGYTF. CDR3 nucleotide sequence: TGTGCCAGCACCGTGGAGCGCTTGAGCGGCTACACCTTC.

The chain couples TRBV11-2 to TRBJ1-1; D uncertain. Germline values: CDR1 SGHAT, CDR2 FQNNGV. With 1 base removed from V and 7 bases from J, the gap between germline ends came to 7 bases. CDR3 size: 12 residues. The CDR3 spells CASSLVPREAFF. In DNA, the CDR3 is TGTGCCAGCAGCTTAGTTCCACGTGAAGCTTTCTTT.

The V call is TRBV10-3, the J call TRBJ2-7, with 8 bases fitting TRBD2. This CDR3 region has 12 residues. In germline, CDR1 is ENHRY, CDR2 SYGVKD. V lost 10 bases and J lost 3; bases outside the gene matches: 5. The CDR3 here is CATRGLVYEQYF. CDR3 in DNA: TGTGCCACAAGGGGACTAGTCTACGAGCAGTACTTC.

This clone has only a few counts. The chain has TRBV6-1 and TRBJ1-2, with D unresolved. This CDR3 is built from 13 residues. The germline CDR1 and CDR2 sequences are MNHNS and SASEGT. V shed 3 bases and J shed 2 bases, with 7 bases lying between them. CDR3 loop: CASSDGRNYGYTF. CDR3 coding DNA: TGTGCCAGCAGTGATGGTAGGAACTATGGCTACACCTTC.

As for this clone: Other DNA sequences in this sample translate to the same CDR3. The chain uses TRBV7-2 and TRBJ2-3; D gene uncertain. CDR3 length: 13 residues. The germline CDR1 and CDR2 sequences are SGHTA and FQGNSA. V lost 3 bases and J 2 bases, leaving 6 bases between the germline ends. Written as DNA, the CDR3 is TGTGCCAGCAGCTTTGCCTCCACAGATACGCAGTATTTT. This sequence encodes CASSFASTDTQYF.

This chain joins TRBV2 and TRBJ2-3, with 11 bases matching TRBD2. The V gene's germline CDR1 is SNHLY and CDR2 FYNNEI. This CDR3 region has 15 residues. Unmatched junction bases numbered 3, after V lost 5 bases and J lost 2 bases. The CDR3 region is CASSLAGGDTDTQYF. As DNA, the CDR3 is TGTGCCAGCAGTCTAGCGGGAGGCGACACAGATACGCAGTATTTT.

This clone was seen once. The chain couples TRBV28 to TRBJ1-2; D ambiguous. CDR3 size: 16 residues. Trimming left V 5 bases short and J 4 bases short, with 20 bases between. Looked up from germline, CDR1 is MDHEN and CDR2 is SYDVKM. This chain's CDR3 is CASSLPLLGGFYGYTF. The CDR3 DNA follows: TGTGCCAGCAGTCTCCCACTCTTAGGAGGGTTCTATGGCTACACCTTC.

The chain employs TRBV28 and TRBJ2-3, with D uncertain. Per the germline V gene, CDR1 is MDHEN and CDR2 is SYDVKM. This CDR3 has 15 residues. The V end was cut by 2 bases, the J end by 4 bases, with 13 bases between. CDR3 region: CASSLGNQAPDTQYF. The CDR3 nucleotides read TGTGCCAGCAGTTTAGGGAACCAGGCCCCAGATACGCAGTATTTT.

The chain combines TRBV14 with TRBJ1-1, with a weak D call TRBD1 (6 bases). This CDR3 contains 13 residues. Germline V CDR1 and CDR2: SGHDN, FVKESK. With 6 bases removed from V and 1 base from J, the gap between germline ends came to 9 bases. The CDR3 loop reads CASRRTENTEAFF. The CDR3 nucleotides read TGTGCCAGCAGGAGGACAGAGAACACTGAAGCTTTCTTT.

The rearrangement links TRBV4-1 to TRBJ1-1; D possibly corresponds to TRBD1 (6 bases). CDR1 and CDR2 from the germline V gene are MGHRA and YSYEKL. The CDR3 extends over 16 amino acids. Trimming shortened V by 1 base and J by 0 bases, and 12 bases separated the two germline ends. The CDR3 here is CASSQGQVLLNTEAFF. DNA of the CDR3: TGCGCCAGCAGCCAAGGACAGGTATTGTTGAACACTGAAGCTTTCTTT.

This clone was found a few times. The V call is TRBV14, the J call TRBJ2-1, with D perhaps assigned TRBD1 or TRBD2 (7 bases each). The CDR3 is 17 residues long. V was cut by 2 bases and J by 4 bases, with 18 bases left in between. The germline CDR1 and CDR2 sequences are SGHDN and FVKESK. CDR3: CASSQKQGGSVYNEQFF. The DNA of the CDR3 is TGTGCCAGCAGCCAAAAGCAGGGGGGGAGTGTATACAATGAGCAGTTCTTC.

Here the CDR3 DNA reads TGTGCCAGCAGCCCCCTCGGTCGAGGCCGGAGCTCCTACGAGCAGTACTTC. Protein: CASSPLGRGRSSYEQYF. The chain joins TRBV11-2 to TRBJ2-7; D unclear. The CDR3 covers 17 residues. CDR1 is SGHAT, CDR2 FQNNGV, per germline. The V end lost 5 bases, the J end lost 0 bases, and 20 bases lay between the germline ends.

Of note for this clone: A read error may explain this, as a much larger clone is one base away. The DNA for the CDR3 is TGCGCCAGCAGCTCGGGACAGCCCTATGGCTACACCTTC. This codes for CASSSGQPYGYTF. This chain joins TRBV5-1 and TRBJ1-2, with 7 bases matching TRBD1. The ends lost 3 bases at V and 4 bases at J; junction bases unmatched: 3. Per germline, CDR1 SGHRS and CDR2 YFSETQ. The CDR3 has 13 residues.

The J gene is TRBJ2-1, the V gene TRBV4-2; 11 nucleotides match TRBD2. With 5 bases clipped from V and 8 bases from J, the junction kept 14 bases outside the gene matches. Germline lookup yields CDR1 LGHNA and CDR2 YNFKEQ. This CDR3 spans 17 amino acids. CDR3 in amino acids: CASSSPEIPGLADEQFF. CDR3 coding DNA: TGTGCCAGCAGCTCACCCGAGATCCCGGGACTAGCGGATGAGCAGTTCTTC.

This clone has only one observation. The DNA for the CDR3 is TGTGCCAGCTCAACCGTTGGGGTTGTCGGGGGAGAAGCTTTCTTT. Protein: CASSTVGVVGGEAFF. The J gene is TRBJ1-1, the V gene TRBV18; a possible D gene is TRBD1 (5 bases). V lost 5 bases and J lost 8, with 21 bases in between. CDR1 is KGHSH, CDR2 LQKENI, per germline. The length of the CDR3 is 15 residues.